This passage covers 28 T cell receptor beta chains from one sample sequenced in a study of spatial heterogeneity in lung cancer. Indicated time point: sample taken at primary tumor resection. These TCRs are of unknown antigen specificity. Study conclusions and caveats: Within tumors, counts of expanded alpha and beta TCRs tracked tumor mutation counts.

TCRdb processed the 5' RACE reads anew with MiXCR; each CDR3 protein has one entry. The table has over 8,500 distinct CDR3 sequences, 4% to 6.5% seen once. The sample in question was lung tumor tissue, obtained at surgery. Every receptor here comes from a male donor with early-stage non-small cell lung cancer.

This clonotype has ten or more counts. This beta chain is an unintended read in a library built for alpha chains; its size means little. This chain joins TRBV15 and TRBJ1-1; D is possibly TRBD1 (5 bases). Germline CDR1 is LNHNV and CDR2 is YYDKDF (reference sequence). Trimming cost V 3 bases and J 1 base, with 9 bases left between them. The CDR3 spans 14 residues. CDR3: CATSRTDGNTEAFF. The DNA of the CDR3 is TGTGCCACCAGCAGGACAGATGGGAACACTGAAGCTTTCTTT.

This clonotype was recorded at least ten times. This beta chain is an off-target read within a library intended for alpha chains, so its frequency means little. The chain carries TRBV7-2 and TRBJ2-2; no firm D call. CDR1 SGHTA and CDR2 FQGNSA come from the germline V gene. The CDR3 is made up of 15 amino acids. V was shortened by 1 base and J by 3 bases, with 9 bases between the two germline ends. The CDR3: CASSLVKGYTGELFF. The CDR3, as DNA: TGTGCCAGCAGCTTAGTGAAGGGTTACACCGGGGAGCTGTTTTTT.

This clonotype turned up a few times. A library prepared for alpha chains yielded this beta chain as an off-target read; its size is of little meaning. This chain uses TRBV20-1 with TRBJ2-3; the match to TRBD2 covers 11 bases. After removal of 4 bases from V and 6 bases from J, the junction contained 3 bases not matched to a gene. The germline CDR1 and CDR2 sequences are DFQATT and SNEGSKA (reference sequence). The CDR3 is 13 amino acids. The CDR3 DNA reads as TGCAGTGCTACCGGGACTAGCGGTGATACGCAGTATTTT. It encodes CSATGTSGDTQYF.

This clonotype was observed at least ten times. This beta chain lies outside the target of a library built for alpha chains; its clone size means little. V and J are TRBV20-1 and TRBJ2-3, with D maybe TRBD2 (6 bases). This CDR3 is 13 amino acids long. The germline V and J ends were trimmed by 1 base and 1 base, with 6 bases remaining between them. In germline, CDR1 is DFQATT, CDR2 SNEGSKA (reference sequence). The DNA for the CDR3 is TGCAGTGCTAGAGCTAGCGGCACAGATACGCAGTATTTT. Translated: CSARASGTDTQYF.

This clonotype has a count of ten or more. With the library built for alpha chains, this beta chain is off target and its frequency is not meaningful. The CDR3 DNA reads TGTGCCAGCAGCCGTCCTCCACGGACTAGCGGGAGGGATGAGCAGTTCTTC. It codes for CASSRPPRTSGRDEQFF. The chain has TRBV6-5 and TRBJ2-1, with 15 bases matching TRBD2. The CDR3 covers 17 residues. CDR1 and CDR2 from the germline V gene are MNHEY and SVGAGI. The trim removed 6 bases at V and 8 bases at J, leaving 11 bases unmatched.

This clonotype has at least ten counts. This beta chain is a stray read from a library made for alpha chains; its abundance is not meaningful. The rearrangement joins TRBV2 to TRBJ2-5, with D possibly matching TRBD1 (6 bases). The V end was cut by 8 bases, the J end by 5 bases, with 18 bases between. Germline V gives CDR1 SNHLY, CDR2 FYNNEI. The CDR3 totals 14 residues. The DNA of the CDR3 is TGTGCCAGCCTCCGGGACAAGGGATTGGAGACCCAGTACTTC. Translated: CASLRDKGLETQYF.

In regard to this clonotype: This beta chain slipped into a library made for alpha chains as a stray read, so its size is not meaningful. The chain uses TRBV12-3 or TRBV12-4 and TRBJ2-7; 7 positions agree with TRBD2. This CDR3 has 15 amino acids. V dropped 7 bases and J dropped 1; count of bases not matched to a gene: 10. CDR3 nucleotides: TGTGCCAGCACCCTGGGTAGCGGGCCGTCCTACGAGCAGTACTTC. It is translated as CASTLGSGPSYEQYF.

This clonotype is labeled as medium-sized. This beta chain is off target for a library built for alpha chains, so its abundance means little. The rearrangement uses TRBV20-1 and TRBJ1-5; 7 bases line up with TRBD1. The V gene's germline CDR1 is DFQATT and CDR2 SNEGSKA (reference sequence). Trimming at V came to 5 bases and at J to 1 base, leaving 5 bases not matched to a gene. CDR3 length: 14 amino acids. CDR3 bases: TGCAGTGCTTGGCCGGGACAGAGCAATCAGCCCCAGCATTTT. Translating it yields CSAWPGQSNQPQHF.

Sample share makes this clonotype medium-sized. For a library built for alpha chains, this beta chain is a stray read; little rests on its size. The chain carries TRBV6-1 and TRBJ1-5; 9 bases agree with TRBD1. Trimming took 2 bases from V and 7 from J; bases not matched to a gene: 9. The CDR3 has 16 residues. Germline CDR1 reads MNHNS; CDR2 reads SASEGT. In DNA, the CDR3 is TGTGCCAGCAGTGAAAACTGGGACAGGGATGGGCAGCCCCAGCATTTT. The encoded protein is CASSENWDRDGQPQHF.

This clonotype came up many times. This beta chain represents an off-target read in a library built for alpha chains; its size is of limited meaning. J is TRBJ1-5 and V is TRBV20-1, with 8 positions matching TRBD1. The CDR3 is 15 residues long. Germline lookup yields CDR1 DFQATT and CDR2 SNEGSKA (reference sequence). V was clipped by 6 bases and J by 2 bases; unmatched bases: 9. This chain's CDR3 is CSAAPVTGGNQPQHF. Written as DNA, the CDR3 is TGCAGTGCCGCCCCGGTGACAGGGGGCAATCAGCCCCAGCATTTT.

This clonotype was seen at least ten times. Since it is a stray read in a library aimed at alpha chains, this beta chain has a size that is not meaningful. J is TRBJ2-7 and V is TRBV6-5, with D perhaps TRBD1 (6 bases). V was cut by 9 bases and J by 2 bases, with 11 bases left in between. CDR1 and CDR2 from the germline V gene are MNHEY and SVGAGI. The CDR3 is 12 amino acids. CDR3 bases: TGTGCCAGTTACAGGGTCCCCTACGAGCAGTACTTC. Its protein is CASYRVPYEQYF.

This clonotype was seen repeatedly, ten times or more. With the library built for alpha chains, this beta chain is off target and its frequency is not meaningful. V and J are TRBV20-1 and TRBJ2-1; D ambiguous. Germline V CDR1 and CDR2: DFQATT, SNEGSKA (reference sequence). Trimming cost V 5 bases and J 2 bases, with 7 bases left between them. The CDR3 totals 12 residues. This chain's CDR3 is CSAARTYNEQFF. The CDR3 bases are TGCAGTGCTGCCAGAACCTACAATGAGCAGTTCTTC.

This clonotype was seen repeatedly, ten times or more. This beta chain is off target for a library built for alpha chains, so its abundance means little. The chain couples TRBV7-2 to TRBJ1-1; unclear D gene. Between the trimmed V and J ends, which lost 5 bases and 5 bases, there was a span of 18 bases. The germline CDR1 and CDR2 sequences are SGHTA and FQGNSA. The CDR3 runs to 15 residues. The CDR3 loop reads CASSPYFSGRTEAFF. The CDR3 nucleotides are TGTGCCAGCAGCCCTTACTTCTCCGGGAGGACTGAAGCTTTCTTT.

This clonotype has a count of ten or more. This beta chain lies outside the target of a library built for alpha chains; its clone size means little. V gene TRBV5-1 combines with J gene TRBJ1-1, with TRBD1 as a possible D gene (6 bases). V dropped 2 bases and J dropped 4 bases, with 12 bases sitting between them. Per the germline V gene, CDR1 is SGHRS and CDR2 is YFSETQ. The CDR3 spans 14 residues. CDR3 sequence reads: CASSFRGLSTEAFF. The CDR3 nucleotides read TGCGCCAGCAGCTTCAGGGGTCTGAGCACTGAAGCTTTCTTT.

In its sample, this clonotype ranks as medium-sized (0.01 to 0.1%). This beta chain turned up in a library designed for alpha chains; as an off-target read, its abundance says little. The CDR3 spells CASSPRTGVEKLFF. As DNA, the CDR3 is TGTGCCAGCAGCCCCCGGACAGGGGTCGAAAAACTGTTTTTT. This chain uses TRBV9 with TRBJ1-4; 9 bases line up with TRBD1. Looked up from germline, CDR1 is SGDLS and CDR2 is YYNGEE. V lost 4 bases and J lost 8; bases outside the gene matches: 6. There are 14 residues in the CDR3.

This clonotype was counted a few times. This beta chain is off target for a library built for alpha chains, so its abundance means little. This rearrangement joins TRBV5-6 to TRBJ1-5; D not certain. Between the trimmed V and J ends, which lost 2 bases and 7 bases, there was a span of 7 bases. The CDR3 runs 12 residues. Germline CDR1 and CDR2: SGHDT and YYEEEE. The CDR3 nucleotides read TGTGCCAGCAGCTTAATGGGGCAGCCCCAGCATTTT. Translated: CASSLMGQPQHF.

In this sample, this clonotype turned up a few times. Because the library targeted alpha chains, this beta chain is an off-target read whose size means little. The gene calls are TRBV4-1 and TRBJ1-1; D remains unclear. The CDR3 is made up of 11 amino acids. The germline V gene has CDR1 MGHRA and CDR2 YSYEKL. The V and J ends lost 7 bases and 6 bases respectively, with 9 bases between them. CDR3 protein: CASTHGAEAFF. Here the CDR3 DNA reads TGCGCCAGCACCCACGGCGCTGAAGCTTTCTTT.

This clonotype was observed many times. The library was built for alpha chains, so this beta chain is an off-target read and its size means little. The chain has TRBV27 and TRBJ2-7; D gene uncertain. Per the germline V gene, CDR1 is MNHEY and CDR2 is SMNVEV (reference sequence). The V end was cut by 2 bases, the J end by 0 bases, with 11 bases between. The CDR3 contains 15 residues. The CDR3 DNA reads TGTGCCAGCAGTTTAAGGACCTTGGGCTCCTACGAGCAGTACTTC. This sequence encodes CASSLRTLGSYEQYF.

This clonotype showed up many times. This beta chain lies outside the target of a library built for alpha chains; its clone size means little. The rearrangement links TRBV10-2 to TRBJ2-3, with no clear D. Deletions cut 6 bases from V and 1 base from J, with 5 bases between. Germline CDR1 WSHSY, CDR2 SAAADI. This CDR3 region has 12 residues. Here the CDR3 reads CASREGTDTQYF. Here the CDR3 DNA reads TGCGCCAGCAGAGAAGGCACAGATACGCAGTATTTT.

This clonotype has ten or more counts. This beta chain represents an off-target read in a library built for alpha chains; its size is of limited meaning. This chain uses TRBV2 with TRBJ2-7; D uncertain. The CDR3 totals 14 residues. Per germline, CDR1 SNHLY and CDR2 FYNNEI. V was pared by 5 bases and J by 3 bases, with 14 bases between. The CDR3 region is CASSNQRGLYEQYF. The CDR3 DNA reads TGTGCCAGCAGTAACCAGCGCGGTCTCTACGAGCAGTACTTC. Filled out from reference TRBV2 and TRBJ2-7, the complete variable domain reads EPEVTQTPSHQVTQMGQEVILRCVPISNHLYFYWYRQILGQKVEFLVSFYNNEISEKSEIFDDQFSVERPDGSNFTLKIRSTKLEDSAMYFCASSNQRGLYEQYFGPGTRLTVT.

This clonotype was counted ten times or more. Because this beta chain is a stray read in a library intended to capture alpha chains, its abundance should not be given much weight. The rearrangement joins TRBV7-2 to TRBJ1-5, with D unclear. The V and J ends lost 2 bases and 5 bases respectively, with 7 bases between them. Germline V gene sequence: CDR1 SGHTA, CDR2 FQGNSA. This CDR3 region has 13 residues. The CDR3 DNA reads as TGTGCCAGCAGCTTACACGTGGATCAGCCCCAGCATTTT. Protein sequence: CASSLHVDQPQHF.

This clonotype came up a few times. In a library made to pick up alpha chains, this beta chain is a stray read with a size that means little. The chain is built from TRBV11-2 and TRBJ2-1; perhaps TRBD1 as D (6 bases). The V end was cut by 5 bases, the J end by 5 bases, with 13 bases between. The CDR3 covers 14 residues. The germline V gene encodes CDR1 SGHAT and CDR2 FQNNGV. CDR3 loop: CASSPNRVNNEQFF. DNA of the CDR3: TGTGCCAGCAGCCCGAACAGGGTTAACAATGAGCAGTTCTTC.

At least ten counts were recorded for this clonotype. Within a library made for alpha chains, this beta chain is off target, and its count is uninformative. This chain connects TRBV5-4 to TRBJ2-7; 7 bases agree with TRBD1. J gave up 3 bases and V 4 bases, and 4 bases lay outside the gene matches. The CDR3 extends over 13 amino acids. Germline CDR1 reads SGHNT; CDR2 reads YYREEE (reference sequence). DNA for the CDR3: TGTGCCAGCAGCCTCGGACAGGACTACGAGCAGTACTTC. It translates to CASSLGQDYEQYF.

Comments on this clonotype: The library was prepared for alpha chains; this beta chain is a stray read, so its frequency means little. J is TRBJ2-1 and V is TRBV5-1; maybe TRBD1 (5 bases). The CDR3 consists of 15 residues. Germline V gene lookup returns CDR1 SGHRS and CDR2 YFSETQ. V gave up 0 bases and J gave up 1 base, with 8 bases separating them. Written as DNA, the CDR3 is TGCGCCAGCAGCTTGGTGCAGGGATCCTACAATGAGCAGTTCTTC. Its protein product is CASSLVQGSYNEQFF.

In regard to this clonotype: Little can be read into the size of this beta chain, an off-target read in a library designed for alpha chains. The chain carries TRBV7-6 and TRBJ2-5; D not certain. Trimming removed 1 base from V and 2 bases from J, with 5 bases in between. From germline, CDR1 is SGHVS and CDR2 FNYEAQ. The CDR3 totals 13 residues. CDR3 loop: CASSLGIQETQYF. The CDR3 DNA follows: TGTGCCAGCAGCTTAGGAATTCAAGAGACCCAGTACTTC.

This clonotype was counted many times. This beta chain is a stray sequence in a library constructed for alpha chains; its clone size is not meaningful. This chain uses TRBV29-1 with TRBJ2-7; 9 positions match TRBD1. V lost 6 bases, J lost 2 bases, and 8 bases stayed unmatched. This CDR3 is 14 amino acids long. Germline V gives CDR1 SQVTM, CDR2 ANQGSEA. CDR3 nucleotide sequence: TGCAGCGTCATACCGGGACAGGGTACCTACGAGCAGTACTTC. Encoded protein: CSVIPGQGTYEQYF.

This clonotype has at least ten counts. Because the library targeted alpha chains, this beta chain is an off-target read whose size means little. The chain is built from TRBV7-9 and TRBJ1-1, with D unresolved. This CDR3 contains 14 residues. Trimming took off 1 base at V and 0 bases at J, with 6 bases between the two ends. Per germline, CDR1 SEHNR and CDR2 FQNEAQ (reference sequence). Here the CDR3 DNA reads TGTGCCAGCAGCTTAGAGGGTCTGAACACTGAAGCTTTCTTT. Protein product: CASSLEGLNTEAFF. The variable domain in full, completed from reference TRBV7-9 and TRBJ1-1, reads DTGVSQNPRHKITKRGQNVTFRCDPISEHNRLYWYRQTLGQGPEFLTYFQNEAQLEKSRLLSDRFSAERPKGSFSTLEIQRTEQGDSAMYLCASSLEGLNTEAFFGQGTRLTVV.

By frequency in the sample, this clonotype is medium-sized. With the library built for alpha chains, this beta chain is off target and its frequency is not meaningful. The CDR3 loop reads CASSLGNREADTQYF. The CDR3 DNA follows: TGTGCCAGCAGCTTAGGGAACAGGGAAGCAGATACGCAGTATTTT. The chain carries TRBV11-3 and TRBJ2-3, with D possibly matching TRBD1 (6 bases). There are 15 residues in the CDR3. CDR1 SGHNT and CDR2 YENEEA come from the germline V gene. Trimming removed 1 base at V and 4 bases at J, with 12 bases between.